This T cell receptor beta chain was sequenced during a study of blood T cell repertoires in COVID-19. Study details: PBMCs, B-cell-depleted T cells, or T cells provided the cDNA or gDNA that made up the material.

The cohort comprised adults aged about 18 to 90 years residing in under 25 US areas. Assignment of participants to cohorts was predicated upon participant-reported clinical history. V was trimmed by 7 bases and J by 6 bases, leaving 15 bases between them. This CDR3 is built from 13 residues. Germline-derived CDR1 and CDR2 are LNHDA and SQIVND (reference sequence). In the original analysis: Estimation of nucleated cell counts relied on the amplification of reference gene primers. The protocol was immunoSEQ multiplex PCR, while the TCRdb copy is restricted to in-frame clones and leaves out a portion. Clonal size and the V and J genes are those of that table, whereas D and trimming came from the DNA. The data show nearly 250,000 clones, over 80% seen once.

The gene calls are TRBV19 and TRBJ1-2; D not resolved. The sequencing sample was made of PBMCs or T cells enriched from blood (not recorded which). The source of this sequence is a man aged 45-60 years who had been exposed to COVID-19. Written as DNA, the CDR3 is TGTGCCAGTACCACTCTTCACCGGGATGGCTACACCTTC. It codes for CASTTLHRDGYTF.